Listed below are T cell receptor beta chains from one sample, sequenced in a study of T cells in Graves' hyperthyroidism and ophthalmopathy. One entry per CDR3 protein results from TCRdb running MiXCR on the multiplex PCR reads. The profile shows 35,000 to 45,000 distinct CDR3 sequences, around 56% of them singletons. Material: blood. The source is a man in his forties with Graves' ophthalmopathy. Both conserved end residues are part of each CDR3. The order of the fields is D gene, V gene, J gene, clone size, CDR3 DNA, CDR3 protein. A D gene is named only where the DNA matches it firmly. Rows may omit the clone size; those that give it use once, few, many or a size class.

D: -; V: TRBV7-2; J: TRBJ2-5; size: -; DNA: TGCGCCAGCGGCTTAACCCGCTCATTGGAGACCCAGTACTTC; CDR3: CASGLTRSLETQYF
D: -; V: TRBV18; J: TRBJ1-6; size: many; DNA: TGTGCCAGCCGGGAGGGAAACAATAATTCACCCCTCCACTTT; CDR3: CASREGNNNSPLHF
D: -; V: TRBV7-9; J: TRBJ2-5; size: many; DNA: TGTGCCAGCACGAACCCGGAACAAGAGACCCAGTACTTC; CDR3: CASTNPEQETQYF
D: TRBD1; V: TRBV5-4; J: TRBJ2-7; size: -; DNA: TGTGCCAGCAGCTTGGGGACAGGTTACGAGCAGTACTTC; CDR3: CASSLGTGYEQYF
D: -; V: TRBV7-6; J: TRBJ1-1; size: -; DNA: TGTGCCAGCAGCCGTCTGTACAGGTTGAACACTGAAGCTTTCTTT; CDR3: CASSRLYRLNTEAFF
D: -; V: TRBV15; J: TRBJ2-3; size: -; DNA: TGTGCCACCAGCAGGACAAGCACAGATACGCAGTATTTT; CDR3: CATSRTSTDTQYF
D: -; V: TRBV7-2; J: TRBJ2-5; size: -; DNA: -; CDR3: CASSPGTSGDTQYFGPETQYF
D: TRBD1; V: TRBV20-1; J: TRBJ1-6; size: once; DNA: TGCAGTGCTAGGGAAGACAGGGGTCCCCGACACACCCTCCACTTT; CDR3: CSAREDRGPRHTLHF
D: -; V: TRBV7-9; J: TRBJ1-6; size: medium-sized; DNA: TGTGCCAGCAGCTTAAGCGCTTCCTCACCCCTCCACTTT; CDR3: CASSLSASSPLHF
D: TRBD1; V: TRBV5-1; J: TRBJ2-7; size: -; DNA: TGCGCCAGCAGCCCACGGACAGGGATCAACGAGCAGTACTTC; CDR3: CASSPRTGINEQYF
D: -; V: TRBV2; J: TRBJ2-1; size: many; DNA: TGTGCCAGCAGCTCTTCCTGGATGGCTAATGAGCAGTTCTTC; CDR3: CASSSSWMANEQFF
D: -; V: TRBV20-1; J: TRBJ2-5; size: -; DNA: TGCAGTGCGCCCATGACAGACCAAGAGACCCAGTACTTC; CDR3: CSAPMTDQETQYF
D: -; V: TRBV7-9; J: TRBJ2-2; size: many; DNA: TGTGCCAGCAGCTTAGTCCAAAACACCGGGGAGCTGTTTTTT; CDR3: CASSLVQNTGELFF
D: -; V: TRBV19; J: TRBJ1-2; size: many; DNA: TGTGCCAGTAGTACCCGGACAGCTAACTATGGCTACACCTTC; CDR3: CASSTRTANYGYTF
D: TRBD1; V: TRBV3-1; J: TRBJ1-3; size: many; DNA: TGTGCCAGCAGGGACAGGACTGGAAACACCATATATTTT; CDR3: CASRDRTGNTIYF
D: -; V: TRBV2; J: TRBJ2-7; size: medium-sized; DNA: TGTGCCAGTGGCCGGAGGTACGAGCAGTACTTC; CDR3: CASGRRYEQYF
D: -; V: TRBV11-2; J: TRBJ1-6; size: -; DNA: TGTGCCAGCAGCCATAACAGGACCATTGGTTCACCCCTCCACTTT; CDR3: CASSHNRTIGSPLHF
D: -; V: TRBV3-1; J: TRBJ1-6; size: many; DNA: TGTGCCAGCAGCCCCGGACTTAATTCACCCCTCCACTTT; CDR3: CASSPGLNSPLHF
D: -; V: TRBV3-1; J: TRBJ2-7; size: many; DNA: TGTGCCAGCAGCCAACAGGGGGGGATTGTTTCCTACGAGCAGTACTTC; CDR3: CASSQQGGIVSYEQYF
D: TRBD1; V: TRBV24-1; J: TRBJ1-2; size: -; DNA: TGTGCCACCAGTGATTCTGGACAGGCCAACTATGGCTACACCTTC; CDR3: CATSDSGQANYGYTF
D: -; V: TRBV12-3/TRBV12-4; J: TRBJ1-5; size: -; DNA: TGTGCCAGCACTCCTAGTGGGAGCAATCAGCCCCAGCATTTT; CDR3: CASTPSGSNQPQHF
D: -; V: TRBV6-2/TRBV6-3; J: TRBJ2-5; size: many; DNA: TGTGCCAGCAGTGGCGACAGCGAGGTCGAGACCCAGTACTTC; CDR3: CASSGDSEVETQYF
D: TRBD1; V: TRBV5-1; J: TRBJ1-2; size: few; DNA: TGCGCCAGCAGGGGGACAGGAGGAATCTATGGCTACACCTTC; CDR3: CASRGTGGIYGYTF